This T cell receptor (beta chain) stems from a study of graft-versus-host responses after intestinal transplantation. Study overall: Recipients underwent multivisceral, liver-intestinal, or isolated intestinal transplants. Anti-thymocyte globulin induction preceded 2 to 4 years of tacrolimus and steroid maintenance in all recipients.

Study-wide findings and caveats: Detected in recipient marrow were GvH clones, some of which were first observed in ileum or blood. Allografts carried high graft-versus-host to host-versus-graft clonal ratios in patients having graft-donor T cell macrochimerism.

This clone has just one count. Its specificity is unknown. Germline V gene data show CDR1 as MNHEY and CDR2 as SVGAGI. Trimming cost V 7 bases and J 4 bases, with 14 bases left between them. This CDR3 comprises 14 residues. The assay was immunoSEQ multiplex PCR, and TCRdb's table has in-frame clones only and misses some. The table records under 20,000 clones, approximately 86% of them present only once. The clonotype comes from a human patient who received an intestinal transplant, so some T cells may come from the graft donor. The J gene is TRBJ1-5, the V gene TRBV6-5; TRBD1 might be the D (5 bases). The sample was PBMCs, taken more than 220 days after intestinal transplant. CDR3 amino acids: CASTQGGGNQPQHF. In DNA form, the CDR3 reads TGTGCCAGCACCCAGGGCGGGGGGAATCAGCCCCAGCATTTT.